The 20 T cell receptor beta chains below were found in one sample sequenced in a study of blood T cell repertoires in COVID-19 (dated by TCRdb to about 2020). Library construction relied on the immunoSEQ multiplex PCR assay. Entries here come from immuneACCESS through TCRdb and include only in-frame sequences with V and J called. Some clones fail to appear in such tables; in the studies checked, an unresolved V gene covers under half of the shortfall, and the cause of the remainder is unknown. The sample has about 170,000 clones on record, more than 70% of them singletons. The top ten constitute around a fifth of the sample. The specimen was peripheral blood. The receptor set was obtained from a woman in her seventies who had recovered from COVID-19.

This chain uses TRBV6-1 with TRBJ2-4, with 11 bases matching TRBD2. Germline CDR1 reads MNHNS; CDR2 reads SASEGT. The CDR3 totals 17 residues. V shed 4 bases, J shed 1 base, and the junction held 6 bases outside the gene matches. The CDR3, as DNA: TGTGCCAGCAGTGTAGCGGGGGGGCCGGCGGCCAAAAACATTCAGTACTTC. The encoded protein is CASSVAGGPAAKNIQYF.

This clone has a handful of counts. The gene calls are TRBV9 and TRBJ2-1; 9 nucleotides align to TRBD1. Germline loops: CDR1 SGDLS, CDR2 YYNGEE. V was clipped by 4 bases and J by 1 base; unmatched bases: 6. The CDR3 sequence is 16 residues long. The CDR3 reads CASSPRGQGSYNEQFF. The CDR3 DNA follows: TGTGCCAGCAGCCCCCGGGGACAGGGTTCCTACAATGAGCAGTTCTTC.

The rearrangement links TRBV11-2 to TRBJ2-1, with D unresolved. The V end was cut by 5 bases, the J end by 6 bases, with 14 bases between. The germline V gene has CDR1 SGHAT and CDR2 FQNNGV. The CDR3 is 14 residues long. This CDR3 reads CASSPYRTRNEQFF. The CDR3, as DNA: TGTGCCAGCAGCCCCTACAGAACACGCAATGAGCAGTTCTTC. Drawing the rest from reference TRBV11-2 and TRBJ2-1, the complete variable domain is EAGVAQSPRYKIIEKRQSVAFWCNPISGHATLYWYQQILGQGPKLLIQFQNNGVVDDSQLPKDRFSAERLKGVDSTLKIQPAKLEDSAVYLCASSPYRTRNEQFFGPGTRLTVL.

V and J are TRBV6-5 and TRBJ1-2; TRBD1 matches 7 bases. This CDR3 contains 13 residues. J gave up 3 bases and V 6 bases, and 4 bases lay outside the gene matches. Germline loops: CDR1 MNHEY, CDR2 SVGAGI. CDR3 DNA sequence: TGTGCCAGCAGGGGACAGTTATACTATGGCTACACCTTC. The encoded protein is CASRGQLYYGYTF.

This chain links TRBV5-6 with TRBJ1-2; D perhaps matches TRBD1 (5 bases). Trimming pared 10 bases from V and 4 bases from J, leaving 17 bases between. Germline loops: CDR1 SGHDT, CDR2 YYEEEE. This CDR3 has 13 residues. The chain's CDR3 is CAVTQRGVYGYTF. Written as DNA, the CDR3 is TGTGCCGTTACCCAGCGGGGGGTCTATGGCTACACCTTC.

CDR3 DNA sequence: TGTGCCAGCAGCTTTAGACCCTCGTTCGGACAAACCTACGAGCAGTACTTC. Amino acids: CASSFRPSFGQTYEQYF. The chain recombines TRBV7-2 with TRBJ2-7, with D possibly TRBD1 on 5 matching bases. V gave up 3 bases and J gave up 2 bases, with 20 bases separating them. This CDR3 contains 17 residues. The V gene's germline CDR1 is SGHTA and CDR2 FQGNSA.

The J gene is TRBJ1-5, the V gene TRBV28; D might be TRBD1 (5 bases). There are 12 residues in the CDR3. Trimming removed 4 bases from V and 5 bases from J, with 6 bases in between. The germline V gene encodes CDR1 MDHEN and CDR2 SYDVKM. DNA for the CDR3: TGTGCCAGCAGTTGGGGGGATCAGCCCCAGCATTTT. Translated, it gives CASSWGDQPQHF.

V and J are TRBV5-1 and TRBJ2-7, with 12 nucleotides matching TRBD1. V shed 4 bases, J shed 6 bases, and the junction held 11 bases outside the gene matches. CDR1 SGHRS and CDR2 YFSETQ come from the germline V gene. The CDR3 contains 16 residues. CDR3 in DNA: TGCGCCAGCAGCCTACCGGGACAGGGGGCGCCGGGCGAGCAGTACTTC. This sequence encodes CASSLPGQGAPGEQYF.

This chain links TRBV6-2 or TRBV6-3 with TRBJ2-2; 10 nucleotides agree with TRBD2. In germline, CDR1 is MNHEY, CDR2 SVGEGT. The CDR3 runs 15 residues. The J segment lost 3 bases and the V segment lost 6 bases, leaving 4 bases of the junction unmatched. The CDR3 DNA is TGTGCCAGCAGCCCTAGCGGGGGATACACCGGGGAGCTGTTTTTT. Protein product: CASSPSGGYTGELFF.

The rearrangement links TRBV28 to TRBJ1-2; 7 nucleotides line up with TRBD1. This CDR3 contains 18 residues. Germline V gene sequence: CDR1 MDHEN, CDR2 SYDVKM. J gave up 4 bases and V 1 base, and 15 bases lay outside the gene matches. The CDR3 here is CASSLYALTGARGYGYTF. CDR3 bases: TGTGCCAGCAGTTTATACGCCCTAACAGGGGCAAGGGGCTATGGCTACACCTTC.

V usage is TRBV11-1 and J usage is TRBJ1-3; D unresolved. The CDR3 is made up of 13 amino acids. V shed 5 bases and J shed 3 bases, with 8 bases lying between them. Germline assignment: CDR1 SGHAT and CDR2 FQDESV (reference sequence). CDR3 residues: CASSRGRGNTIYF. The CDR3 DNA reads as TGTGCCAGCAGCCGCGGCCGTGGAAACACCATATATTTT.

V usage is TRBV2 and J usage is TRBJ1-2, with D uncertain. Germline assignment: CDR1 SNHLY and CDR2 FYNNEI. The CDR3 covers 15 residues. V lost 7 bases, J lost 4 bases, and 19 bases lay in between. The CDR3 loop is CASIPDVPGFYGYTF. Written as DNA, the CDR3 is TGTGCCAGCATCCCCGACGTCCCGGGGTTCTATGGCTACACCTTC.

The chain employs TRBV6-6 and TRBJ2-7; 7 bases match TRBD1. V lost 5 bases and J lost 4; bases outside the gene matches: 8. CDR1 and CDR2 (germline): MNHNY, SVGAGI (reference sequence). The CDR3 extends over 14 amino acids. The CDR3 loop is CASSPGAGGYEQYF. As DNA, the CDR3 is TGTGCCAGCAGTCCCGGGGCAGGGGGATACGAGCAGTACTTC.

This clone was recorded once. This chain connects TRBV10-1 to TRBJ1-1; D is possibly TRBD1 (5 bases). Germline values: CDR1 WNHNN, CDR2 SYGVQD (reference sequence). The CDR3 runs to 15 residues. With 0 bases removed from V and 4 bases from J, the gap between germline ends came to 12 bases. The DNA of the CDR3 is TGCGCCAGCAGTGAGTCCAGGGTCGGGGGCACTGAAGCTTTCTTT. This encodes CASSESRVGGTEAFF.

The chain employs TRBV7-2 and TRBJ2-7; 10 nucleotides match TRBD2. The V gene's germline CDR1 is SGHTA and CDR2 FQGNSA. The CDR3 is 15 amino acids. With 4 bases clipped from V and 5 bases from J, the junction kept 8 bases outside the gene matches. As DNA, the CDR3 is TGTGCCAGCAGCTCAGGGGGAGCGGGGGGGGACGAGCAGTACTTC. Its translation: CASSSGGAGGDEQYF. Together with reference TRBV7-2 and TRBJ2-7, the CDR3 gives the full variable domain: GAGVSQSPSNKVTEKGKDVELRCDPISGHTALYWYRQSLGQGLEFLIYFQGNSAPDKSGLPSDRFSAERTGGSVSTLTIQRTQQEDSAVYLCASSSGGAGGDEQYFGPGTRLTVT.

As DNA, the CDR3 is TGTGCCAGCAGCTGGGGCCACAGGGGCCGAGAGACCCAGTACTTC. It yields the protein CASSWGHRGRETQYF. This chain links TRBV11-2 with TRBJ2-5; 7 bases line up with TRBD1. The CDR3 totals 15 residues. From germline, CDR1 is SGHAT and CDR2 FQNNGV. The junction had 9 bases not matched to a gene; V was cut back by 4 bases and J by 4 bases. Based on the CDR3 plus reference TRBV11-2 and TRBJ2-5, the full variable domain is EAGVAQSPRYKIIEKRQSVAFWCNPISGHATLYWYQQILGQGPKLLIQFQNNGVVDDSQLPKDRFSAERLKGVDSTLKIQPAKLEDSAVYLCASSWGHRGRETQYFGPGTRLLVL.

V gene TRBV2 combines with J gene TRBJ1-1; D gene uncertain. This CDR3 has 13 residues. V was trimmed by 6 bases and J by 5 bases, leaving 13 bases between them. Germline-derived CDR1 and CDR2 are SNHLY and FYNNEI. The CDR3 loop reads CASSGERKTEAFF. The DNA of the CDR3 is TGTGCCAGCAGCGGGGAGCGGAAGACTGAAGCTTTCTTT.

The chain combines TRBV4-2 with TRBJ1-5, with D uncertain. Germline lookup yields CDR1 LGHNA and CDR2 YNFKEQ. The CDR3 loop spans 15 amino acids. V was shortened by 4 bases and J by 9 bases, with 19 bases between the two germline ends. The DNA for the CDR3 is TGTGCCAGCAGCCCCGCCGTAGGTATCGCGGGGCCCCAGCATTTT. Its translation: CASSPAVGIAGPQHF.

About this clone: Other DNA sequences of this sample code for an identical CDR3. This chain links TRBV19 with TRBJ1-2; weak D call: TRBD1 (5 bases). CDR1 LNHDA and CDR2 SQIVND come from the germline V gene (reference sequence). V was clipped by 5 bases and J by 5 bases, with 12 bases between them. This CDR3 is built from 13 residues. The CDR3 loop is CASSPGGSYGYTF. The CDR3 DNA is TGTGCCAGTAGTCCCGGGGGATCGTATGGCTACACCTTC.

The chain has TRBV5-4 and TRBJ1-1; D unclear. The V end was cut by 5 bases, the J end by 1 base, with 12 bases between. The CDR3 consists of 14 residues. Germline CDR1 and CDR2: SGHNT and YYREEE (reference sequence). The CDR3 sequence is CASRPGGQNTEAFF. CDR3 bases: TGTGCCAGCAGGCCCGGAGGGCAGAACACTGAAGCTTTCTTT. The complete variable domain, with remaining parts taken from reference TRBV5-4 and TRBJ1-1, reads ETGVTQSPTHLIKTRGQQVTLRCSSQSGHNTVSWYQQALGQGPQFIFQYYREEENGRGNFPPRFSGLQFPNYSSELNVNALELDDSALYLCASRPGGQNTEAFFGQGTRLTVV.